The 2 T cell receptor beta chains below were found in one sample sequenced in a study of vaccination and CD4 T cells after COVID-19. An Oncomine TCR Beta short-read assay was used to sequence the DNA from cultured CD4+ T cells. MiXCR, run by TCRdb on the PCR reads, gives a single entry per CDR3 protein. The sample yields some 980 distinct CDR3 sequences, under 35% seen once. This sample's treatment: approximately nine-day PBMC culture with coronavirus spike peptide pools or control peptides (ViraFEST assay). CD4+ T lymphocytes from the unexposed donor were collected before the COVID-19 pandemic (2011-2018). Their cognate antigens are unknown. Sequencing used CD4+ T cells from blood, cultured in vitro. All receptors come from a human donor in good health.

The genes are TRBV5-4 and TRBJ2-5; D call uncertain. CDR3 size: 13 residues. V was shortened by 1 base and J by 3 bases, with 7 bases between the two germline ends. CDR1 is SGHNT, CDR2 YYREEE, per germline (reference sequence). CDR3 in amino acids: CASSLKGEETQYF. The CDR3 DNA reads TGTGCCAGCAGCTTGAAGGGTGAAGAGACCCAGTACTTC.

The CDR3 nucleotides read TGTGCCAGCAGCTTAGGGCCGATTCCTAACTACGAGCAGTACTTC. Translation: CASSLGPIPNYEQYF. V usage is TRBV7-2 and J usage is TRBJ2-7, with D hard to call. The CDR3 consists of 15 residues. Germline V gene lookup returns CDR1 SGHTA and CDR2 FQGNSA. V was trimmed by 1 base and J by 3 bases, leaving 13 bases between them. The full variable domain, with the rest looked up from reference TRBV7-2 and TRBJ2-7, is GAGVSQSPSNKVTEKGKDVELRCDPISGHTALYWYRQSLGQGLEFLIYFQGNSAPDKSGLPSDRFSAERTGGSVSTLTIQRTQQEDSAVYLCASSLGPIPNYEQYFGPGTRLTVT.